This is a list of T cell receptor beta chains from one sample in a study of blood T cells in healthy people across ages. Using its own MiXCR run on the 5' RACE reads, TCRdb lists one record per CDR3 protein. The sample contains 650,000 to 800,000 distinct CDR3 sequences, roughly half of which appear only once. Sequenced: blood. These receptors came from an elderly woman in good health. Each CDR3 is given with its conserved first and last residue. The order of the fields is CDR3 length, clone size, J gene, D gene, V gene, CDR3 DNA, CDR3 protein. The D gene is left open where the match is weak. Clone size, where shown, is once, few, many, or a class for clones that have expanded.

length: 15
size: NA
J: TRBJ2-1
D: NA
V: TRBV7-3
DNA: TGTGCCGGCAGCTTAACCGGAGGGGGTATTAATGAGCAGTTCTTC
CDR3: CAGSLTGGGINEQFF

length: 13
size: few
J: TRBJ1-4
D: TRBD1
V: TRBV12-3/TRBV12-4
DNA: TGTGCCAGCAGCAGGGGGCTGGGTGAAAAACTGTTTTTT
CDR3: CASSRGLGEKLFF

length: 14
size: few
J: TRBJ2-2
D: NA
V: TRBV5-1
DNA: TGCGCCAGCAGCATTATTACGAACACCGGGGAGCTGTTTTTT
CDR3: CASSIITNTGELFF

length: 14
size: NA
J: TRBJ2-7
D: NA
V: TRBV28
DNA: TGTGCCAGCAGTTTATACCCGACCCACTACGAGCAGTACTTC
CDR3: CASSLYPTHYEQYF

length: 15
size: NA
J: TRBJ2-7
D: TRBD2
V: TRBV5-5
DNA: TGTGCCAGCAGCTCTGCTAGCGGGAGAATTCACGAGCAGTACTTC
CDR3: CASSSASGRIHEQYF

length: 15
size: few
J: TRBJ2-4
D: TRBD1
V: TRBV23-1
DNA: TGCGCCAGCCGAACGGACAGGGGCGTCAAAAACATTCAGTACTTC
CDR3: CASRTDRGVKNIQYF

length: 16
size: NA
J: TRBJ1-6
D: NA
V: TRBV7-2
DNA: TGTGCCAGCAGCCGATTCACAGGACGATTTAATTCACCCCTCCACTTT
CDR3: CASSRFTGRFNSPLHF

length: 13
size: many
J: TRBJ2-1
D: TRBD1
V: TRBV11-1
DNA: TGTGCCAGCAGCTTATCAGGGGGCAATGAGCAGTTCTTC
CDR3: CASSLSGGNEQFF

length: 14
size: NA
J: TRBJ2-7
D: NA
V: TRBV27
DNA: TGTGCCAGCAGCAGGGAGAGGGGTCTCTACGAGCAGTACTTC
CDR3: CASSRERGLYEQYF

length: 15
size: NA
J: TRBJ2-7
D: TRBD1
V: TRBV5-1
DNA: TGCGCCAGCAGCTCGACAGGGTCCCTCTCCTACGAGCAGTACTTC
CDR3: CASSSTGSLSYEQYF

length: 14
size: once
J: TRBJ2-1
D: NA
V: TRBV3-1
DNA: TGTGCCAGCAGCCAAGAAGTTTGGGGCGGTGAGCAGTTCTTC
CDR3: CASSQEVWGGEQFF

length: 12
size: many
J: TRBJ1-2
D: NA
V: TRBV20-1
DNA: TGCAGTGCTAGGGACCTCAACCATGGCTACACCTTC
CDR3: CSARDLNHGYTF

length: 16
size: many
J: TRBJ2-1
D: NA
V: TRBV6-6
DNA: TGTGCCAGCAGGGGGTTGTTAGGGGGCTCCTACAATGAGCAGTTCTTC
CDR3: CASRGLLGGSYNEQFF

length: 13
size: many
J: TRBJ2-1
D: NA
V: TRBV27
DNA: TGTGCCAGTCGAAAAGCGGTTTACAATGAGCAGTTCTTC
CDR3: CASRKAVYNEQFF

length: 16
size: NA
J: TRBJ2-6
D: NA
V: TRBV9
DNA: TGTGCCAGCAGCGTAGCTGCGGATTCTGGGGCCAACGTCCTGACTTTC
CDR3: CASSVAADSGANVLTF

length: 12
size: few
J: TRBJ1-3
D: NA
V: TRBV29-1
DNA: TGCAGCGTTGAGTCATTGGGAAACACCATATATTTT
CDR3: CSVESLGNTIYF